The rows below give T cell receptor beta chains drawn from one sample of a study of OX40 agonist ivuxolimab in advanced cancers. Profiling relied on immunoSEQ multiplex PCR, and the TCRdb table lists in-frame clones only, not all of them. The sample gives about 79,000 clones, roughly 80% of which show up once; roughly 0.48% is in the top ten. The sample in question was CD4+ or CD8+ T cells sorted from blood, obtained in a trial of the OX40 agonist ivuxolimab. The origin of the receptors is an adult with an advanced solid tumor such as melanoma, head and neck, liver or kidney cancer. CDR3s include the opening cysteine and the closing phenylalanine or tryptophan. Each record gives: V gene, D gene, clone size, J gene, CDR3 protein, CDR3 DNA. A D gene is named only where the DNA matches it firmly. Size is stated for part of the rows, as once, few or many counts, or as a class when the clone is expanded.

TRBV19	.	.	TRBJ2-1	CASSPLHNEQFF	TGTGCCAGTAGTCCTTTACACAATGAGCAGTTCTTC
TRBV5-4	.	.	TRBJ1-1	CASSSGAAGENTEAFF	TGTGCCAGCAGCTCCGGCGCAGCAGGAGAGAACACTGAAGCTTTCTTT
TRBV5-4	TRBD1	once	TRBJ1-1	CASSPETGGSRTEAFF	TGTGCCAGCAGCCCTGAGACAGGGGGCTCGAGGACTGAAGCTTTCTTT
TRBV2	TRBD2	once	TRBJ2-5	CASSEMASGGAGETQYF	TGTGCCAGCAGTGAAATGGCTAGCGGGGGGGCCGGGGAGACCCAGTACTTC
TRBV27	TRBD1	.	TRBJ1-5	CASSTLDRAQPQHF	TGTGCCAGCAGTACCCTGGACAGGGCTCAGCCCCAGCATTTT
TRBV2	.	.	TRBJ2-1	CASRLREDYNEQFF	TGTGCCAGCAGACTAAGGGAAGATTACAATGAGCAGTTCTTC
TRBV5-6	.	.	TRBJ2-7	CASTLARGSGAYEQYF	TGTGCCAGCACCCTCGCGCGAGGGTCAGGAGCCTACGAGCAGTACTTC
TRBV27	.	.	TRBJ2-7	CASRGNRDEQYF	TGTGCCAGCCGGGGAAATCGGGACGAGCAGTACTTC
TRBV29-1	TRBD2	.	TRBJ2-3	CSVGEGLAGRSIWADTQYF	TGCAGCGTTGGGGAGGGACTAGCGGGGAGGTCGATATGGGCAGATACGCAGTATTTT
TRBV28	.	once	TRBJ1-1	CASSEGGNTEAFF	TGTGCCAGCAGTGAAGGGGGGAACACTGAAGCTTTCTTT
TRBV28	.	.	TRBJ2-1	CASSLSGAYNEQFF	TGTGCCAGCAGTTTGAGTGGAGCGTACAATGAGCAGTTCTTC
TRBV7-9	.	.	TRBJ1-1	CASSLDNGLRAFF	TGTGCCAGCAGCTTAGACAACGGCCTGCGAGCTTTCTTT